This TCR beta chain appears in the sequencing data of a study of neurological immune-mediated disorders. Each CDR3 protein is one row after TCRdb ran MiXCR on the 5' RACE reads. The sample lists tens of thousands of distinct CDR3 sequences, approximately 14% occurring once. This clonotype showed up many times. Germline CDR1 reads MNHEY; CDR2 reads SMNVEV (reference sequence). CDR3 length equals 15 residues. V lost 5 bases to trimming and J lost 4 bases, with 12 bases between them. The study built unsorted libraries from 2 million PBMCs kept at -80 C. Sequenced material: PBMCs. The source of this sequence is a woman in her fifties or sixties in good health. The chain couples TRBV27 to TRBJ2-6, with D unresolved. DNA for the CDR3: TGTGCCAGCAGTCTTAACCCTAACGGGGCCAACGTCCTGACTTTC. Translated, it gives CASSLNPNGANVLTF.